What follows are 28 T cell receptor beta chains derived from one specimen sequenced in a study of blood T cell repertoires in COVID-19. Sequencing was performed with immunoSEQ multiplex PCR; in TCRdb, only in-frame clones are kept and a portion is missing. Of about 240,000 clones detected, approximately 87% appear once; the ten largest clones hold 6.2%. The sample was peripheral blood. The receptors originated from a man aged 60 to 69 with acute or convalescent COVID-19.

The chain employs TRBV4-1 and TRBJ1-3; 9 nucleotides align to TRBD1. Germline values: CDR1 MGHRA, CDR2 YSYEKL. The junction had 9 bases not matched to a gene; V was cut back by 2 bases and J by 7 bases. The CDR3 covers 16 residues. The CDR3 coding sequence is TGCGCCAGCAGCCAACATGGGACAGGGAGAAGGAACACCATATATTTT. It codes for CASSQHGTGRRNTIYF.

V and J are TRBV4-2 and TRBJ2-5, with TRBD1 as a possible D gene (5 bases). The V end was cut by 1 base, the J end by 3 bases, with 18 bases between. This CDR3 has 17 amino acids. The germline V gene has CDR1 LGHNA and CDR2 YNFKEQ. CDR3: CASSQGAGQGSKETQYF. As DNA, the CDR3 is TGTGCCAGCAGCCAAGGCGCTGGGCAGGGATCGAAAGAGACCCAGTACTTC.

This clone turned up a few times. The CDR3 coding sequence is TGTGCCACCAGCAACCCGACCGGGAGGGTCCCAGATACGCAGTATTTT. Translated, it gives CATSNPTGRVPDTQYF. This chain uses TRBV24-1 with TRBJ2-3, with 8 bases that match TRBD2. With V trimmed by 7 bases and J by 4 bases, 12 bases remained unmatched. CDR1 and CDR2 from the germline V gene are KGHDR and SFDVKD. The CDR3 sequence is 16 residues long.

The chain couples TRBV19 to TRBJ2-1; the match to TRBD2 covers 14 bases. This CDR3 is 17 amino acids long. The ends lost 3 bases at V and 12 bases at J; junction bases unmatched: 13. Germline V gene data show CDR1 as LNHDA and CDR2 as SQIVND (reference sequence). The CDR3 protein is CASSIEAGLAGAPWQFF. The CDR3 nucleotides are TGTGCCAGTAGTATCGAGGCGGGACTAGCGGGAGCCCCATGGCAGTTCTTC.

The chain has TRBV27 and TRBJ2-1; 8 nucleotides match TRBD2. Germline V gene sequence: CDR1 MNHEY, CDR2 SMNVEV (reference sequence). V lost 3 bases to trimming and J lost 7 bases; unmatched junction nucleotides: 8. The CDR3 has 15 residues. The CDR3 DNA is TGTGCCAGCAGTTTGTCAGCGGGAGCGTATAATGAGCAGTTCTTC. Translated: CASSLSAGAYNEQFF.

The rearrangement joins TRBV5-1 to TRBJ2-5; D is perhaps TRBD2 (7 bases). Germline V gene lookup returns CDR1 SGHRS and CDR2 YFSETQ. The CDR3 contains 14 residues. The V and J ends lost 5 bases and 1 base respectively, with 12 bases between them. CDR3 loop: CASRQGRAQETQYF. CDR3 coding DNA: TGCGCCAGCAGGCAGGGGAGGGCCCAAGAGACCCAGTACTTC.

The chain links TRBV6-5 to TRBJ1-1; maybe TRBD1 (6 bases). The CDR3 has 13 amino acids. The ends were cut back, 7 bases at V and 5 bases at J, with 14 bases in the middle. Germline V gene lookup returns CDR1 MNHEY and CDR2 SVGAGI. CDR3 in amino acids: CASIKQGMTEAFF. The CDR3, as DNA: TGTGCCAGCATTAAACAGGGAATGACTGAAGCTTTCTTT.

The chain links TRBV2 to TRBJ1-6; no reliable D call. The CDR3 runs 15 residues. The germline CDR1 and CDR2 sequences are SNHLY and FYNNEI. V lost 1 base and J 4 bases, leaving 8 bases between the germline ends. The CDR3 region has the DNA TGTGCCAGCAGTGAAGGACCAGGATATAATTCACCCCTCCACTTT. It encodes CASSEGPGYNSPLHF.

The rearrangement uses TRBV2 and TRBJ1-1, with D perhaps matching TRBD1 (5 bases). Trimming pared 9 bases from V and 8 bases from J, leaving 25 bases between. This CDR3 has 15 residues. Looked up from germline, CDR1 is SNHLY and CDR2 is FYNNEI. CDR3 residues: CASFLGRQLKIEAFF. In DNA form, the CDR3 reads TGTGCCAGTTTCCTGGGAAGACAGCTTAAGATCGAAGCTTTCTTT.

The chain couples TRBV6-5 to TRBJ2-7; 9 nucleotides agree with TRBD1. Germline V gene data show CDR1 as MNHEY and CDR2 as SVGAGI. Unmatched junction bases numbered 3, after V lost 0 bases and J lost 3 bases. The CDR3 contains 15 residues. The CDR3 DNA sequence: TGTGCCAGCAGTTACTCACGGGACAGGGTCTACGAGCAGTACTTC. This sequence encodes CASSYSRDRVYEQYF.

This clone was detected only once. V and J are TRBV24-1 and TRBJ2-3, with D tentatively TRBD1 (5 bases). The CDR3 runs to 20 residues. Germline V gives CDR1 KGHDR, CDR2 SFDVKD. Trimming cost V 9 bases and J 4 bases, with 34 bases left between them. The CDR3 spells CATYYRLDKPQRPLADTQYF. DNA of the CDR3: TGTGCCACCTATTACCGACTGGACAAGCCTCAGCGTCCTCTGGCAGATACGCAGTATTTT.

V gene TRBV24-1 combines with J gene TRBJ1-5, with D tentatively TRBD1 (6 bases). This CDR3 is 16 amino acids long. Per germline, CDR1 KGHDR and CDR2 SFDVKD. Trimming took 4 bases from V and 4 from J, leaving 16 bases between them. The CDR3 sequence: CATSDPGGRPNQPQHF. CDR3 sequence (DNA): TGTGCCACCAGTGACCCCGGGGGGCGGCCTAATCAGCCCCAGCATTTT.

This CDR3 reads CASSFDRNTEAFF. The CDR3 bases are TGTGCCAGCAGTTTCGACAGGAACACTGAAGCTTTCTTT. The chain joins TRBV6-4 to TRBJ1-1; D possibly corresponds to TRBD1 (5 bases). The V end was cut by 5 bases, the J end by 1 base, with 8 bases between. Germline CDR1 is MRHNA and CDR2 is SNTAGT. The CDR3 is 13 residues long.

To note about this clone: Other DNA sequences in this specimen translate into the identical CDR3. The chain recombines TRBV7-2 with TRBJ2-3, with 7 bases lining up with TRBD2. Germline lookup yields CDR1 SGHTA and CDR2 FQGNSA. Trimming took 4 bases from V and 0 from J; bases not matched to a gene: 1. The CDR3 contains 14 residues. CDR3 protein: CASSWGGSTDTQYF. The CDR3 nucleotides read TGTGCCAGCAGCTGGGGGGGAAGCACAGATACGCAGTATTTT.

The rearrangement joins TRBV14 to TRBJ2-2, with 10 bases aligning to TRBD1. This CDR3 comprises 15 residues. Germline CDR1 reads SGHDN; CDR2 reads FVKESK. The V segment lost 6 bases and the J segment 6 bases; nucleotides outside the gene matches: 7. CDR3 sequence: CASSPTGTGAGELFF. The CDR3 region has the DNA TGTGCCAGCAGTCCCACCGGGACAGGGGCCGGGGAGCTGTTTTTT.

The chain has TRBV11-3 and TRBJ2-1, with TRBD2 identical over 12 bases. The V and J ends lost 5 bases and 7 bases, in that order; junction bases with no gene match: 15. The CDR3 contains 18 residues. Germline V lookup: CDR1 SGHNT, CDR2 YENEEA. CDR3 in amino acids: CASSTRTSGDGTWNEQFF. The CDR3 coding sequence is TGTGCCAGCAGCACGAGGACTAGCGGGGATGGGACCTGGAATGAGCAGTTCTTC.

This chain links TRBV29-1 with TRBJ2-5; the match to TRBD1 covers 11 bases. From germline, CDR1 is SQVTM and CDR2 ANQGSEA. The CDR3 contains 13 residues. The V gene end was trimmed by 4 bases and the J gene end by 2 bases; junction bases not matched to a gene: 0. For the CDR3, the DNA is TGCAGCGTTGGGGACAGGGGGCAAGAGACCCAGTACTTC. It is translated as CSVGDRGQETQYF.

In DNA form, the CDR3 reads TGTGCCAGCAGCTTAGCTAGCGGGGGTAGTGGGGAGCTGTTTTTT. Amino acids: CASSLASGGSGELFF. The chain joins TRBV11-2 to TRBJ2-2, with 10 positions matching TRBD2. This CDR3 contains 15 residues. CDR1 is SGHAT and CDR2 is FQNNGV in the germline V gene. V lost 1 base and J lost 8; bases outside the gene matches: 4.

The rearrangement joins TRBV7-3 to TRBJ2-2, with TRBD2 as a possible D gene (5 bases). Germline V lookup: CDR1 SGHTA, CDR2 FQGTGA. The length of the CDR3 is 15 residues. V lost 4 bases, J lost 5 bases, and 14 bases lay in between. The CDR3 region has the DNA TGTGCCAGCAGCTCCTTAGCGCCTGGGACCGGGGAGCTGTTTTTT. This codes for CASSSLAPGTGELFF.

The gene calls are TRBV6-5 and TRBJ2-2, with D tentatively TRBD2 (6 bases). Germline loops: CDR1 MNHEY, CDR2 SVGAGI. V was trimmed by 7 bases and J by 0 bases, leaving 12 bases between them. CDR3 length: 15 residues. Here the CDR3 DNA reads TGTGCCAGCAACCCGTGGGGGGCGAACACCGGGGAGCTGTTTTTT. This sequence encodes CASNPWGANTGELFF.

Details on this clone: Other DNA sequences from this sample encode an identical CDR3 as well. The V and J genes are TRBV19 and TRBJ2-3; 12 bases are a match to TRBD2. CDR3 length equals 14 residues. The germline gives CDR1 LNHDA, CDR2 SQIVND (reference sequence). Germline trimming cut 4 bases from V and 6 bases from J; bases unmatched to any gene: 2. CDR3 protein: CASSTSGRADTQYF. Here the CDR3 DNA reads TGTGCCAGTAGTACTAGCGGGAGGGCGGATACGCAGTATTTT.

The chain has TRBV5-1 and TRBJ2-7, with TRBD2 identical over 9 bases. The germline V gene encodes CDR1 SGHRS and CDR2 YFSETQ. The CDR3 sequence is 16 residues long. V shed 4 bases and J 3 bases; nucleotides not matched to a gene: 11. The CDR3 is CASSPSGDMSYYEQYF. In DNA, the CDR3 is TGCGCCAGCAGCCCTAGCGGGGACATGAGCTACTACGAGCAGTACTTC.

This chain joins TRBV5-1 and TRBJ2-7; 9 positions agree with TRBD2. From germline, CDR1 is SGHRS and CDR2 YFSETQ. The CDR3 is 20 amino acids. Trimming cost V 3 bases and J 5 bases; bases outside gene matches: 24. DNA for the CDR3: TGCGCCAGCAGCTCGCCCGGCCTTCTTAGCGGGAGTTCCCATCCCAACGAGCAGTACTTC. Encoded protein: CASSSPGLLSGSSHPNEQYF.

The gene calls are TRBV7-9 and TRBJ2-5; 9 nucleotides line up with TRBD2. The CDR3 consists of 15 residues. The ends lost 5 bases at V and 2 bases at J; junction bases unmatched: 6. Germline V gene lookup returns CDR1 SEHNR and CDR2 FQNEAQ (reference sequence). CDR3: CASSISLAGQETQYF. In DNA form, the CDR3 reads TGTGCCAGCAGCATATCCCTAGCGGGACAAGAGACCCAGTACTTC.

V is TRBV7-9 and J is TRBJ2-3, with D unresolved. Germline-derived CDR1 and CDR2 are SEHNR and FQNEAQ (reference sequence). V dropped 0 bases and J dropped 5 bases, with 3 bases sitting between them. There are 12 residues in the CDR3. CDR3 sequence: CASSLALDTQYF. CDR3 sequence (DNA): TGTGCCAGCAGCTTAGCTCTAGATACGCAGTATTTT.

The V gene is TRBV7-2, the J gene TRBJ2-1; maybe TRBD2 (7 bases). The CDR3 totals 15 residues. Trimming removed 5 bases at V and 2 bases at J, with 13 bases between. The V gene's germline CDR1 is SGHTA and CDR2 FQGNSA. In DNA, the CDR3 is TGTGCCAGCAGCCAACCGGGGGGCGCCTACAATGAGCAGTTCTTC. Its protein is CASSQPGGAYNEQFF.

The gene calls are TRBV9 and TRBJ2-4; TRBD1 matches at 7 bases. V shed 4 bases, J shed 5 bases, and the junction held 6 bases outside the gene matches. Germline loops: CDR1 SGDLS, CDR2 YYNGEE. The CDR3 has 14 residues. The DNA for the CDR3 is TGTGCCAGCAGCAGCAGGGACAGAGAAAACATTCAGTACTTC. Its protein is CASSSRDRENIQYF.

This sequence joins TRBV7-9 and TRBJ1-2; 10 positions match TRBD1. The CDR3 totals 13 residues. Trimming took 7 bases from V and 5 from J; bases not matched to a gene: 4. The V gene's germline CDR1 is SEHNR and CDR2 FQNEAQ (reference sequence). In nucleotides, the CDR3 is TGTGCCAGCACCCCGGGACAGGGGTATGGCTACACCTTC. This sequence encodes CASTPGQGYGYTF.